What follows describes a single T cell receptor (beta chain). What it recognizes is unknown. Produced via immunoSEQ multiplex PCR; TCRdb's table is partial and in-frame only. The data show more than 110,000 clones, with more than 75% seen just once and 3% to 4% held by the top ten. This sample stems from a study of T cell responses to AZD1222 COVID-19 vaccine. General observations from the study: Spike-specific TCR repertoires showed rising breadth and depth after two AZD1222 doses. Mapped onto spike, vaccine-associated CD4 TCRs spanned it and were dominant at 160-218 and 743-854. Regions left unmutated in variants are reportedly the target of nearly half of spike-specific TCRs.

Investigators merged groups given second doses at roughly 4 or roughly 12 weeks. This CDR3 has 13 residues. Per the germline V gene, CDR1 is SGHRS and CDR2 is YFSETQ. V shed 2 bases and J shed 10 bases, with 15 bases lying between them. This chain connects TRBV5-1 to TRBJ1-2; TRBD1 is a possible D gene (5 bases). This receptor was obtained from an adult who received the AZD1222 COVID-19 vaccine. This material consisted of peripheral blood, taken 28 days after the second AZD1222 dose. The CDR3 here is CASSFDRRSVYTF. The CDR3 DNA follows: TGCGCCAGCAGCTTCGACAGAAGATCGGTCTACACCTTC.